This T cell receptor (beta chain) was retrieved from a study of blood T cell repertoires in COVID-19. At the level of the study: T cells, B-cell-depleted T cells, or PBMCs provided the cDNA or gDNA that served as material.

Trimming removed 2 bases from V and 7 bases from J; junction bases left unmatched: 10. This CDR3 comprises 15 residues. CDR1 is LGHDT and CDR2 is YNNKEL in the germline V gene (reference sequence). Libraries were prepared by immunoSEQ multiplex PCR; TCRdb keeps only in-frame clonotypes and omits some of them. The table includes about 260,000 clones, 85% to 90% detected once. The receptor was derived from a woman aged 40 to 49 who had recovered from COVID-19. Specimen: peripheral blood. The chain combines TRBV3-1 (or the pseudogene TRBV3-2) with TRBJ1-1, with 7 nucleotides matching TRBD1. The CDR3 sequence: CASSQNRGEGLEAFF. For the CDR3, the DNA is TGTGCCAGCAGCCAAAACAGGGGAGAGGGTCTTGAAGCTTTCTTT.